Shown below are 19 T cell receptor beta chains from a single sample sequenced in a study of cytomegalovirus exposure and HLA in healthy donors. 60 Vbeta and 13 Jbeta primers were used in PCR. This table comes from immunoSEQ multiplex PCR, and its TCRdb copy is limited to in-frame clones, with some not included. This table holds about 160,000 clones, under 80% found once. The sequencing input was PBMCs. These receptors came from a woman aged 30 to 39 in good health and CMV-seronegative.

The chain uses TRBV9 and TRBJ2-4; D uncertain. Germline-derived CDR1 and CDR2 are SGDLS and YYNGEE. The length of the CDR3 is 15 residues. The V end lost 0 bases, the J end lost 0 bases, and 7 bases lay between the germline ends. CDR3 bases: TGTGCCAGCAGCGTAGCCGGTACAGCCAAAAACATTCAGTACTTC. Translated, it gives CASSVAGTAKNIQYF.

This sequence joins TRBV2 and TRBJ1-1, with D perhaps TRBD1 (6 bases). The V end lost 9 bases, the J end lost 2 bases, and 13 bases lay between the germline ends. This CDR3 comprises 13 residues. Per the germline V gene, CDR1 is SNHLY and CDR2 is FYNNEI. CDR3 region: CARGNRENTEAFF. Written as DNA, the CDR3 is TGTGCCAGGGGGAACAGGGAAAACACTGAAGCTTTCTTT.

The rearrangement joins TRBV11-3 to TRBJ2-1; 12 bases are a match to TRBD2. This CDR3 comprises 14 residues. The V gene end was trimmed by 8 bases and the J gene end by 8 bases; junction bases not matched to a gene: 7. Germline CDR1 SGHNT, CDR2 YENEEA. Here the CDR3 reads CASSSGGGSDEQFF. The CDR3 coding sequence is TGTGCCAGCTCTAGCGGGGGGGGTAGCGATGAGCAGTTCTTC.

This clone has just one count. V is TRBV6-1 and J is TRBJ2-3, with D perhaps TRBD2 (6 bases). Trimming removed 4 bases at V and 7 bases at J, with 12 bases between. The CDR3 contains 13 residues. Germline values: CDR1 MNHNS, CDR2 SASEGT. CDR3: CASSGAGPNTQYF. As DNA, the CDR3 is TGTGCCAGCAGTGGTGCGGGGCCGAATACGCAGTATTTT.

The chain couples TRBV6-1 to TRBJ2-7; TRBD2 matches at 7 bases. With 2 bases clipped from V and 7 bases from J, the junction kept 14 bases outside the gene matches. This CDR3 spans 16 amino acids. Germline V gene data show CDR1 as MNHNS and CDR2 as SASEGT. CDR3 sequence (DNA): TGTGCCAGCAGTGAATCCCCAAGATGGGAGGGCGGGGAGCAGTACTTC. Amino acids: CASSESPRWEGGEQYF.

The chain employs TRBV6-1 and TRBJ1-2, with no clear D. Germline V gives CDR1 MNHNS, CDR2 SASEGT. The CDR3 is 14 residues long. V lost 3 bases and J lost 8, with 16 bases in between. The CDR3 loop reads CASSEAAPVSGYTF. The CDR3 coding sequence is TGTGCCAGCAGTGAGGCGGCCCCCGTCTCCGGCTACACCTTC.

V is TRBV6-1 and J is TRBJ1-1; D not resolved. V lost 0 bases and J lost 1, with 12 bases in between. Germline CDR1 is MNHNS and CDR2 is SASEGT. The length of the CDR3 is 16 residues. CDR3 sequence (DNA): TGTGCCAGCAGTGAAGCGCCTTATTTCGGGAACACTGAAGCTTTCTTT. Amino acids: CASSEAPYFGNTEAFF.

This clone was observed a single time. This chain connects TRBV5-1 to TRBJ2-7; 7 bases agree with TRBD2. Per germline, CDR1 SGHRS and CDR2 YFSETQ. The junction had 4 bases not matched to a gene; V was cut back by 1 base and J by 3 bases. This CDR3 is 14 amino acids long. CDR3 amino acids: CASSLNLAVYEQYF. As DNA, the CDR3 is TGCGCCAGCAGCTTGAACCTAGCGGTCTACGAGCAGTACTTC.

The genes are TRBV7-8 and TRBJ1-2; D is perhaps TRBD1 (6 bases). The CDR3 covers 14 residues. With 4 bases removed from V and 4 bases from J, the gap between germline ends came to 13 bases. Germline CDR1 SGHVS, CDR2 FQNEAQ. The CDR3 sequence: CASSSLQGSYGYTF. Written as DNA, the CDR3 is TGTGCCAGCAGCTCCCTACAGGGTTCCTATGGCTACACCTTC.

V is TRBV7-6 and J is TRBJ1-4; 7 bases line up with TRBD1. Germline CDR1 and CDR2: SGHVS and FNYEAQ. This CDR3 comprises 14 residues. The V and J ends lost 6 bases and 8 bases, in that order; junction bases with no gene match: 9. The CDR3 sequence: CASRSNRQGEKLFF. CDR3 DNA sequence: TGTGCCAGCAGATCTAACCGACAGGGAGAAAAACTGTTTTTT.

The chain couples TRBV4-1 to TRBJ2-6, with a possible D match to TRBD2 (6 bases). The germline V gene has CDR1 MGHRA and CDR2 YSYEKL. The V and J ends lost 4 bases and 0 bases respectively, with 16 bases between them. The CDR3 length is 18 residues. The CDR3 DNA sequence: TGCGCCAGCAGCCCTAGTTTGCGGGGTAACTCTGGGGCCAACGTCCTGACTTTC. Amino acid sequence: CASSPSLRGNSGANVLTF.

This clone was seen once. V gene TRBV13 combines with J gene TRBJ1-1; TRBD1 matches at 7 bases. V shed 5 bases, J shed 1 base, and the junction held 4 bases outside the gene matches. Per the germline V gene, CDR1 is PRHDT and CDR2 is FYEKMQ (reference sequence). The CDR3 spans 14 residues. CDR3 loop: CASSPGTENTEAFF. DNA for the CDR3: TGTGCCAGCAGCCCAGGGACAGAGAACACTGAAGCTTTCTTT.

This clone was counted a few times. The rearrangement joins TRBV6-1 to TRBJ2-7, with D possibly matching TRBD2 (5 bases). The germline CDR1 and CDR2 sequences are MNHNS and SASEGT. The CDR3 has 11 residues. V was clipped by 2 bases and J by 9 bases, with 8 bases between them. The CDR3 nucleotides read TGTGCCAGCAGTGAACGGGCGGGGCAGTACTTC. Translation: CASSERAGQYF.

This clone has more than one count but fewer than ten. The chain employs TRBV10-3 and TRBJ2-7; D perhaps matches TRBD2 (7 bases). CDR1 is ENHRY and CDR2 is SYGVKD in the germline V gene. Trimming removed 7 bases from V and 3 bases from J, with 13 bases in between. CDR3 length: 13 residues. The CDR3 region is CAINGGPIYEQYF. The CDR3 DNA is TGTGCCATCAACGGGGGGCCGATCTACGAGCAGTACTTC.

In this sample, this clone turned up a few times. V is TRBV28 and J is TRBJ1-5; no clear D gene. This CDR3 has 12 amino acids. V lost 6 bases to trimming and J lost 3 bases, with 6 bases between them. Per germline, CDR1 MDHEN and CDR2 SYDVKM. CDR3 DNA: TGTGCCAGCAGGGGAGACAATCAGCCCCAGCATTTT. It yields the protein CASRGDNQPQHF.

The chain joins TRBV29-1 to TRBJ2-3; D perhaps matches TRBD2 (5 bases). Germline CDR1 and CDR2: SQVTM and ANQGSEA. Trimming left V 4 bases short and J 2 bases short, with 10 bases between. CDR3 length equals 13 residues. The CDR3 loop reads CSVGEGSTDTQYF. DNA for the CDR3: TGCAGCGTTGGTGAGGGATCCACAGATACGCAGTATTTT.

The V gene is TRBV5-1, the J gene TRBJ1-2; TRBD1 is a possible D gene (5 bases). V shed 0 bases and J shed 7 bases, with 10 bases lying between them. CDR3 size: 13 residues. The V gene's germline CDR1 is SGHRS and CDR2 YFSETQ. The CDR3 sequence: CASSLVGEVGYTF. The CDR3 DNA follows: TGCGCCAGCAGCTTGGTAGGGGAGGTTGGCTACACCTTC. Full variable domain (outside the CDR3, taken from reference TRBV5-1 and TRBJ1-2): KAGVTQTPRYLIKTRGQQVTLSCSPISGHRSVSWYQQTPGQGLQFLFEYFSETQRNKGNFPGRFSGRQFSNSRSEMNVSTLELGDSALYLCASSLVGEVGYTFGSGTRLTVV.

The chain's CDR3 is CASSQGQGPQYF. The DNA of the CDR3 is TGTGCCAGCAGCCAAGGACAGGGTCCGCAGTATTTT. The V gene is TRBV5-6, the J gene TRBJ2-3; 8 nucleotides align to TRBD1. V was pared by 4 bases and J by 10 bases, with 5 bases of the junction left unmatched. CDR3 length equals 12 residues. Germline V lookup: CDR1 SGHDT, CDR2 YYEEEE.

This sequence joins TRBV19 and TRBJ1-1, with D maybe TRBD1 (5 bases). The CDR3 runs 13 residues. Germline lookup yields CDR1 LNHDA and CDR2 SQIVND (reference sequence). V was trimmed by 9 bases and J by 1 base, leaving 12 bases between them. The CDR3 spells CASLIGGNTEAFF. CDR3 coding DNA: TGTGCCAGCCTAATCGGGGGGAACACTGAAGCTTTCTTT.